This T cell receptor beta chain came from a study of blood T cell repertoires in COVID-19. Across the whole study: Collection of acute and convalescent COVID-19 samples took place in the United States, Italy and Spain. PBMCs, B-cell-depleted T cells, or T cells provided the cDNA or gDNA that made up the material.

In the authors' workflow: Amplification from reference gene primers served as the basis for estimated nucleated cell counts. The table came from immunoSEQ multiplex PCR; TCRdb's copy has only in-frame clones and leaves some out. The V and J calls and clone size come from that table; D and trimming were worked out from the DNA. This table holds roughly 120,000 clones, under 85% found once. The CDR3 consists of 14 residues. Trimming left V 3 bases short and J 5 bases short, with 14 bases between. The germline V gene has CDR1 SGHKS and CDR2 YYEKEE (reference sequence). Sequenced: peripheral blood. This TCR came from a woman in her fifties or sixties with acute or convalescent COVID-19. The J gene is TRBJ1-2, the V gene TRBV5-5; TRBD1 might be the D (5 bases). CDR3 sequence: CASSYWTPAYGYTF. The CDR3 DNA follows: TGTGCCAGCAGCTATTGGACACCCGCATATGGCTACACCTTC. Drawing the rest from reference TRBV5-5 and TRBJ1-2, the complete variable domain is DAGVTQSPTHLIKTRGQQVTLRCSPISGHKSVSWYQQVLGQGPQFIFQYYEKEERGRGNFPDRFSARQFPNYSSELNVNALLLGDSALYLCASSYWTPAYGYTFGSGTRLTVV.